The next 12 T cell receptor beta chains were all read from a single sample in a study of T cell repertoires in cytomegalovirus infection. These receptors' antigens are unknown. Using its own MiXCR run on the reads, TCRdb lists one record per CDR3 protein. The data contain over 250,000 distinct CDR3 sequences, approximately 22% of them singletons. This material consisted of cultured PBMCs, taken from culture after CMV antigen stimulation. Every receptor here comes from a human donor in good health (CMV status not recorded). Some clones in this sample may be carry-over from other donors' samples.

The chain employs TRBV12-3 or TRBV12-4 and TRBJ1-4; TRBD1 is a possible D gene (6 bases). Trimming removed 6 bases from V and 3 bases from J, with 20 bases in between. The CDR3 has 17 residues. CDR3 protein: CASSSDLQGRANEKLFF. CDR3 coding DNA: TGTGCCAGCAGCTCTGACTTACAGGGTCGGGCTAATGAAAAACTGTTTTTT.

The chain employs TRBV18 and TRBJ2-7; 9 bases map to TRBD1. The V gene end was trimmed by 3 bases and the J gene end by 2 bases; junction bases not matched to a gene: 5. CDR3 length: 15 amino acids. Per germline, CDR1 KGHSH and CDR2 LQKENI. As DNA, the CDR3 is TGTGCCAGCTCACCGGGACAGGGTAGGACCTACGAGCAGTACTTC. Translated: CASSPGQGRTYEQYF. Drawing the rest from reference TRBV18 and TRBJ2-7, the complete variable domain is NAGVMQNPRHLVRRRGQEARLRCSPMKGHSHVYWYRQLPEEGLKFMVYLQKENIIDESGMPKERFSAEFPKEGPSILRIQQVVRGDSAAYFCASSPGQGRTYEQYFGPGTRLTVT.

This clonotype showed up many times. The rearrangement joins TRBV7-8 to TRBJ1-2; D not resolved. The ends were cut back, 5 bases at V and 5 bases at J, with 9 bases in the middle. The CDR3 totals 12 residues. Germline-derived CDR1 and CDR2 are SGHVS and FQNEAQ. CDR3 amino acids: CASSPLRYGYTF. The DNA for the CDR3 is TGTGCCAGCAGCCCGCTCCGATATGGCTACACCTTC. Drawing the rest from reference TRBV7-8 and TRBJ1-2, the complete variable domain is GAGVSQSPRYKVAKRGQDVALRCDPISGHVSLFWYQQALGQGPEFLTYFQNEAQLDKSGLPSDRFFAERPEGSVSTLKIQRTQQEDSAVYLCASSPLRYGYTFGSGTRLTVV.

This clonotype has more than one count but fewer than ten. The rearrangement joins TRBV10-3 to TRBJ1-2; the D gene is possibly TRBD1 (6 bases). CDR1 is ENHRY and CDR2 is SYGVKD in the germline V gene. This CDR3 region has 15 residues. V gave up 0 bases and J gave up 4 bases, with 12 bases separating them. The CDR3 nucleotides read TGTGCCATCAGTGAGTCGACTCAGGGGACCTATGGCTACACCTTC. This translates into CAISESTQGTYGYTF.

The chain employs TRBV30 and TRBJ1-1; 7 nucleotides line up with TRBD1. The germline CDR1 and CDR2 sequences are GTSNPN and SVGIG (reference sequence). The CDR3 contains 16 residues. The V gene end was trimmed by 1 base and the J gene end by 1 base; junction bases not matched to a gene: 9. The CDR3 loop reads CAWSGWTGTRNTEAFF. CDR3 in DNA: TGTGCCTGGAGTGGATGGACAGGTACGAGGAACACTGAAGCTTTCTTT.

This clonotype was seen ten or more times. The chain carries TRBV7-2 and TRBJ1-5, with D possibly being TRBD1 (6 bases). The germline V and J ends were trimmed by 1 base and 1 base, with 11 bases remaining between them. Germline V lookup: CDR1 SGHTA, CDR2 FQGNSA. The length of the CDR3 is 16 residues. The CDR3 loop is CASSLGGGASNQPQHF. The CDR3 DNA reads as TGTGCCAGCAGCTTAGGAGGGGGTGCGAGCAATCAGCCCCAGCATTTT.

The chain has TRBV6-5 and TRBJ1-1; D ambiguous. CDR1 is MNHEY, CDR2 SVGAGI, per germline. The V end lost 2 bases, the J end lost 4 bases, and 14 bases lay between the germline ends. This CDR3 is 15 amino acids long. The CDR3 protein is CASSYSPTGGTEAFF. The CDR3 DNA sequence: TGTGCCAGCAGTTACAGTCCCACTGGAGGCACTGAAGCTTTCTTT.

The rearrangement joins TRBV12-3 or TRBV12-4 to TRBJ1-1; D is unclear. This CDR3 is 11 amino acids long. The V end lost 2 bases, the J end lost 11 bases, and 9 bases lay between the germline ends. CDR3 sequence (DNA): TGTGCCAGCAGTTTACGTGGAAGGGCTTTCTTT. Translating gives CASSLRGRAFF.

This clonotype came up many times. V is TRBV12-3 or TRBV12-4 and J is TRBJ1-4; perhaps TRBD1 as D (5 bases). The germline V and J ends were trimmed by 3 bases and 7 bases, with 9 bases remaining between them. The CDR3 totals 13 residues. The DNA for the CDR3 is TGTGCCAGCAGTTTTTCCGGGGGTGAAAAACTGTTTTTT. Translating it yields CASSFSGGEKLFF.

This clonotype was detected a few times. The chain carries TRBV6-1 and TRBJ2-1, with 10 bases that match TRBD1. CDR1 and CDR2 (germline): MNHNS, SASEGT. V was pared by 7 bases and J by 7 bases, with 7 bases of the junction left unmatched. CDR3 length equals 14 residues. CDR3 residues: CASTRQGALNEQFF. CDR3 DNA sequence: TGTGCCAGCACCCGACAGGGGGCTCTTAATGAGCAGTTCTTC.

The genes are TRBV29-1 and TRBJ2-4; 9 nucleotides agree with TRBD1. This CDR3 has 12 amino acids. The V gene end was trimmed by 7 bases and the J gene end by 8 bases; junction bases not matched to a gene: 6. The germline V gene encodes CDR1 SQVTM and CDR2 ANQGSEA. For the CDR3, the DNA is TGCAGCGCAGAGACAGGGGGGGACATTCAGTACTTC. The encoded protein is CSAETGGDIQYF.

The genes are TRBV5-8 and TRBJ1-5, with 11 nucleotides matching TRBD1. The CDR3 totals 16 residues. V lost 5 bases, J lost 1 base, and 5 bases stayed unmatched. Per germline, CDR1 SGHTS and CDR2 YDEGEE. CDR3 bases: TGTGCCAGCAGTCCCGGGACAGGGGGGAGCAATCAGCCCCAGCATTTT. The encoded protein is CASSPGTGGSNQPQHF.